These 32 T cell receptor beta chains came from one sample sequenced in a study of T cells in lung cancer brain metastases. Data came from immunoSEQ multiplex PCR; TCRdb stores just in-frame clones and leaves some out. The sample lists some 3,000 clones; more than 75% were seen once. The material sequenced was tumor tissue from the primary lung tumor. The receptors stem from a man aged 60 to 75 with non-small cell lung cancer.

This sequence joins TRBV9 and TRBJ2-7; D is ambiguous. Per the germline V gene, CDR1 is SGDLS and CDR2 is YYNGEE. This CDR3 region has 14 residues. With 4 bases removed from V and 1 base from J, the gap between germline ends came to 12 bases. DNA for the CDR3: TGTGCCAGCAGCCCCCGACCAGCTTCCTACGAGCAGTACTTC. Translated: CASSPRPASYEQYF.

V is TRBV11-1 and J is TRBJ2-3; 10 bases agree with TRBD2. Germline trimming cut 6 bases from V and 3 bases from J; bases unmatched to any gene: 9. The CDR3 loop spans 16 amino acids. Germline CDR1 reads SGHAT; CDR2 reads FQDESV (reference sequence). The CDR3 reads CASRIASGSGTDTQYF. Written as DNA, the CDR3 is TGTGCCAGCAGAATAGCTAGCGGGAGTGGGACAGATACGCAGTATTTT. Full variable domain (outside the CDR3, taken from reference TRBV11-1 and TRBJ2-3): EAEVAQSPRYKITEKSQAVAFWCDPISGHATLYWYRQILGQGPELLVQFQDESVVDDSQLPKDRFSAERLKGVDSTLKIQPAELGDSAMYLCASRIASGSGTDTQYFGPGTRLTVL.

The rearrangement uses TRBV7-9 and TRBJ2-5; 7 positions match TRBD1. V dropped 3 bases and J dropped 3; count of bases not matched to a gene: 4. The CDR3 sequence is 14 residues long. Germline V gene lookup returns CDR1 SEHNR and CDR2 FQNEAQ (reference sequence). CDR3 coding DNA: TGTGCCAGCAGCTTGGACAGGAATAAAGAGACCCAGTACTTC. The encoded protein is CASSLDRNKETQYF.

The V call is TRBV7-9, the J call TRBJ1-1; TRBD1 agrees at 8 bases. Trimming at V came to 5 bases and at J to 7 bases, leaving 9 bases not matched to a gene. Germline loops: CDR1 SEHNR, CDR2 FQNEAQ (reference sequence). There are 14 residues in the CDR3. The chain's CDR3 is CASSLSGGADEAFF. The DNA for the CDR3 is TGTGCCAGCAGCCTATCAGGGGGCGCGGATGAAGCTTTCTTT. Full variable domain (missing parts from reference TRBV7-9 and TRBJ1-1): DTGVSQNPRHKITKRGQNVTFRCDPISEHNRLYWYRQTLGQGPEFLTYFQNEAQLEKSRLLSDRFSAERPKGSFSTLEIQRTEQGDSAMYLCASSLSGGADEAFFGQGTRLTVV.

The rearrangement joins TRBV2 to TRBJ2-3, with 12 bases that match TRBD2. From germline, CDR1 is SNHLY and CDR2 FYNNEI. The CDR3 extends over 17 amino acids. V lost 5 bases, J lost 0 bases, and 6 bases stayed unmatched. The CDR3 sequence: CASSPRGTSGSTDTQYF. The CDR3 coding sequence is TGTGCCAGCAGTCCTAGGGGGACTAGCGGGAGCACAGATACGCAGTATTTT.

The J gene is TRBJ2-7, the V gene TRBV11-2; D gene ambiguous. V was trimmed by 3 bases and J by 0 bases, leaving 9 bases between them. This CDR3 comprises 14 residues. Per the germline V gene, CDR1 is SGHAT and CDR2 is FQNNGV. The CDR3 reads CASSFGVASYEQYF. DNA for the CDR3: TGTGCCAGCAGCTTCGGCGTAGCCTCCTACGAGCAGTACTTC. Full variable domain (rest looked up from reference TRBV11-2 and TRBJ2-7): EAGVAQSPRYKIIEKRQSVAFWCNPISGHATLYWYQQILGQGPKLLIQFQNNGVVDDSQLPKDRFSAERLKGVDSTLKIQPAKLEDSAVYLCASSFGVASYEQYFGPGTRLTVT.

V is TRBV25-1 and J is TRBJ2-1; 12 nucleotides align to TRBD2. This CDR3 is built from 18 residues. In germline, CDR1 is MGHDK, CDR2 SYGVNS. The trim removed 3 bases at V and 6 bases at J, leaving 12 bases unmatched. The CDR3 nucleotides are TGTGCCAGCAGTGATCTAGGGCTAGCGGGGGGGAGAGTCAATGAGCAGTTCTTC. Translation gives CASSDLGLAGGRVNEQFF. Together with reference TRBV25-1 and TRBJ2-1, the CDR3 gives the full variable domain: EADIYQTPRYLVIGTGKKITLECSQTMGHDKMYWYQQDPGMELHLIHYSYGVNSTEKGDLSSESTVSRIRTEHFPLTLESARPSHTSQYLCASSDLGLAGGRVNEQFFGPGTRLTVL.

With regard to this clone: Other DNA variants within this sample encode the same CDR3. The chain combines TRBV5-1 with TRBJ1-2; TRBD1 is a possible D gene (5 bases). Germline V gene data show CDR1 as SGHRS and CDR2 as YFSETQ. The length of the CDR3 is 14 residues. Trimming took 0 bases from V and 0 from J, leaving 6 bases between them. The CDR3 spells CASSLGQSNYGYTF. The CDR3 DNA is TGCGCCAGCAGCTTGGGACAGTCTAACTATGGCTACACCTTC.

The V call is TRBV19, the J call TRBJ2-2, with 10 bases aligning to TRBD2. Per germline, CDR1 LNHDA and CDR2 SQIVND (reference sequence). The CDR3 is 14 amino acids. Germline trimming cut 6 bases from V and 4 bases from J; bases unmatched to any gene: 2. The CDR3: CASRSGGATGELFF. Written as DNA, the CDR3 is TGTGCCAGTAGGAGCGGGGGGGCCACCGGGGAGCTGTTTTTT.

V is TRBV5-1 and J is TRBJ1-2, with a weak D call TRBD1 (6 bases). The CDR3 is made up of 14 amino acids. Between the trimmed V and J ends, which lost 4 bases and 8 bases, there was a span of 18 bases. The germline CDR1 and CDR2 sequences are SGHRS and YFSETQ. DNA for the CDR3: TGCGCCAGCAGCCCGGGGGGCAGGGCTATCGGCTACACCTTC. Encoded protein: CASSPGGRAIGYTF.

Remarks on this clone: Other DNA sequences in this sample translate to the same CDR3. CDR3 bases: TGTGCCAGCAGCGCTTATCTCAGCACAGATACGCAGTATTTT. This encodes CASSAYLSTDTQYF. The chain couples TRBV9 to TRBJ2-3; D call uncertain. V shed 3 bases and J shed 0 bases, with 8 bases lying between them. Germline-derived CDR1 and CDR2 are SGDLS and YYNGEE. The CDR3 length is 14 residues.

This clone has a single count. This sample also contains other DNA sequences that code for the same CDR3. The chain employs TRBV27 and TRBJ1-5; the D is unclear. This CDR3 has 14 residues. Looked up from germline, CDR1 is MNHEY and CDR2 is SMNVEV (reference sequence). Trimming pared 4 bases from V and 6 bases from J, leaving 13 bases between. The CDR3 protein is CASSSGSTGQPQHF. The CDR3 nucleotides are TGTGCCAGCAGTTCTGGGTCTACTGGTCAGCCCCAGCATTTT.

This clone was seen a handful of times. This chain links TRBV27 with TRBJ2-2; tentatively, D is TRBD1 or TRBD2 (5 bases each). Trimming took 3 bases from V and 6 from J, leaving 14 bases between them. In germline, CDR1 is MNHEY, CDR2 SMNVEV (reference sequence). The CDR3 extends over 15 amino acids. The CDR3 spells CASSFGYRRAGELFF. The CDR3 DNA reads as TGTGCCAGCAGTTTTGGGTACAGGCGGGCCGGGGAGCTGTTTTTT.

Concerning this clone itself: Other DNA sequences of this sample code for an identical CDR3. The CDR3, as DNA: TGTGCCAGTAGTGCCGGGACAGGGCTCGGAAACACCATATATTTT. Protein sequence: CASSAGTGLGNTIYF. This chain connects TRBV19 to TRBJ1-3, with 9 nucleotides matching TRBD1. V shed 5 bases and J 4 bases; nucleotides not matched to a gene: 6. This CDR3 has 15 amino acids. In germline, CDR1 is LNHDA, CDR2 SQIVND (reference sequence).

In its sample, this clone was seen a few times. J is TRBJ2-7 and V is TRBV9; perhaps TRBD2 as D (6 bases). Trimming stripped 4 bases from V and 3 bases from J, with 17 bases between. Germline values: CDR1 SGDLS, CDR2 YYNGEE. This CDR3 contains 15 residues. CDR3 sequence reads: CASSRGPVGGYEQYF. The CDR3 nucleotides read TGTGCCAGCAGCAGGGGACCCGTCGGGGGCTACGAGCAGTACTTC.

This clone was seen only once. This chain links TRBV5-1 with TRBJ1-2, with 10 bases lining up with TRBD1. CDR1 is SGHRS, CDR2 YFSETQ, per germline. The CDR3 consists of 17 residues. Trimming cost V 0 bases and J 6 bases; bases outside gene matches: 11. The CDR3 spells CASSLGQDRGFVDGYTF. The CDR3 DNA follows: TGCGCCAGCAGCTTGGGGCAGGACAGGGGGTTTGTGGATGGCTACACCTTC.

This chain uses TRBV11-3 with TRBJ2-3; TRBD2 is a possible D gene (6 bases). Trimming took 1 base from V and 6 from J, leaving 8 bases between them. Germline CDR1 reads SGHNT; CDR2 reads YENEEA. The CDR3 length is 13 residues. CDR3 nucleotide sequence: TGTGCCAGCAGCTTAGGGGGGGAGGATACGCAGTATTTT. Amino acids: CASSLGGEDTQYF.

Note on this clone: This same CDR3 is encoded by further DNA sequences in the sample. The chain employs TRBV7-8 and TRBJ2-1, with TRBD1 as a possible D gene (5 bases). From germline, CDR1 is SGHVS and CDR2 FQNEAQ. Deletions cut 1 base from V and 8 bases from J, with 6 bases between. CDR3 size: 12 residues. CDR3 sequence: CASSLEGYEQFF. The CDR3 DNA is TGTGCCAGCAGCTTAGAGGGGTATGAGCAGTTCTTC.

The V gene is TRBV11-3, the J gene TRBJ1-6, with unresolved D. The CDR3 has 13 residues. The germline V and J ends were trimmed by 1 base and 9 bases, with 7 bases remaining between them. Per the germline V gene, CDR1 is SGHNT and CDR2 is YENEEA. DNA for the CDR3: TGTGCCAGCAGCTTAGTGACCGGTTCACCCCTCCACTTT. Translated, it gives CASSLVTGSPLHF.

This clone was detected only once. V gene TRBV5-4 combines with J gene TRBJ1-5; no clear D. Looked up from germline, CDR1 is SGHNT and CDR2 is YYREEE (reference sequence). V was clipped by 1 base and J by 9 bases, with 8 bases between them. The CDR3 runs 12 residues. The CDR3 spells CASSLKNGPQHF. In DNA, the CDR3 is TGTGCCAGCAGCTTGAAAAACGGGCCCCAGCATTTT.

This clone was picked up one time. The rearrangement uses TRBV7-8 and TRBJ2-7, with D possibly matching TRBD1 (6 bases). Trimming removed 1 base from V and 2 bases from J, with 12 bases in between. CDR1 and CDR2 (germline): SGHVS, FQNEAQ. The CDR3 contains 15 residues. CDR3 sequence reads: CASSLGQGIAYEQYF. CDR3 DNA sequence: TGTGCCAGCAGCTTAGGGCAGGGGATAGCCTACGAGCAGTACTTC.

The V and J genes are TRBV2 and TRBJ1-1; D gene uncertain. This CDR3 comprises 13 residues. Per the germline V gene, CDR1 is SNHLY and CDR2 is FYNNEI. V gave up 10 bases and J gave up 0 bases, with 12 bases separating them. As DNA, the CDR3 is TGTGCCACTTACGGCAACTTGAACACTGAAGCTTTCTTT. Translating it yields CATYGNLNTEAFF.

The chain employs TRBV19 and TRBJ2-5; a possible D gene is TRBD1 (5 bases). The germline V gene encodes CDR1 LNHDA and CDR2 SQIVND (reference sequence). Between the trimmed V and J ends, which lost 6 bases and 2 bases, there was a span of 7 bases. The CDR3 has 12 residues. CDR3 region: CASSQGQETQYF. The CDR3 bases are TGTGCCAGTAGCCAGGGTCAAGAGACCCAGTACTTC.

Concerning this clone itself: One junction end does not reproduce the germline sequence, and a read error may be involved. Additional DNA sequences in this sample encode the identical CDR3. This chain connects TRBV5-6 to TRBJ1-4; 12 nucleotides line up with TRBD1. CDR3 length: 16 amino acids. CDR1 is SGHDT, CDR2 YYEEEE, per germline. This CDR3 reads CASSFRDRGLAEKLFF. The DNA for the CDR3 is TGTGCCAGCAGCTTCCGGGACAGGGGGCTAGCGGAAAAATTGTTTTTT. The complete variable domain, with remaining parts taken from reference TRBV5-6 and TRBJ1-4, reads DAGVTQSPTHLIKTRGQQVTLRCSPKSGHDTVSWYQQALGQGPQFIFQYYEEEERQRGNFPDRFSGHQFPNYSSELNVNALLLGDSALYLCASSFRDRGLAEKLFFGSGTQLSVL.

This clone was picked up a small number of times. This sample also contains other DNA sequences that code for the same CDR3. The CDR3 sequence is CASSVGGTQAGELFF. CDR3 DNA sequence: TGTGCCAGCAGCGTAGGGGGAACGCAAGCCGGGGAGCTGTTTTTT. The chain combines TRBV9 with TRBJ2-2, with D uncertain. V was cut by 0 bases and J by 6 bases, with 12 bases left in between. The CDR3 has 15 residues. CDR1 is SGDLS and CDR2 is YYNGEE in the germline V gene.

V usage is TRBV11-3 and J usage is TRBJ1-1; perhaps TRBD1 as D (5 bases). CDR3 size: 13 residues. The germline V and J ends were trimmed by 5 bases and 4 bases, with 11 bases remaining between them. The V gene's germline CDR1 is SGHNT and CDR2 YENEEA. CDR3: CASSPQESTEAFF. The CDR3 nucleotides are TGTGCCAGCAGCCCACAGGAGAGCACTGAAGCTTTCTTT.

The CDR3 protein is CASSEVAGQSGNTIYF. The CDR3 DNA is TGTGCCAGCAGTGAAGTGGCGGGCCAGTCTGGAAACACCATATATTTT. The chain links TRBV6-1 to TRBJ1-3; D is unresolved. Germline-derived CDR1 and CDR2 are MNHNS and SASEGT. V was pared by 1 base and J by 1 base, with 11 bases between. The CDR3 is made up of 16 amino acids.

This chain uses TRBV6-1 with TRBJ1-4; possible D gene TRBD1, 5 bases. Germline V CDR1 and CDR2: MNHNS, SASEGT. There are 14 residues in the CDR3. V was cut by 6 bases and J by 3 bases, with 11 bases left in between. The DNA for the CDR3 is TGTGCCAGCAGCCCCGGGGCAGCTAATGAAAAACTGTTTTTT. Translation gives CASSPGAANEKLFF.

The chain is built from TRBV5-4 and TRBJ1-2, with D possibly matching TRBD1 (5 bases). With 1 base removed from V and 7 bases from J, the gap between germline ends came to 14 bases. The CDR3 consists of 14 residues. CDR1 is SGHNT and CDR2 is YYREEE in the germline V gene (reference sequence). CDR3 amino acids: CASSLFRGTVGYTF. CDR3 bases: TGTGCCAGCAGCTTGTTCCGGGGCACTGTTGGCTACACCTTC.

The rearrangement joins TRBV14 to TRBJ2-2; D uncertain. Germline assignment: CDR1 SGHDN and CDR2 FVKESK. Trimming took 0 bases from V and 4 from J, leaving 6 bases between them. The CDR3 consists of 14 residues. In DNA form, the CDR3 reads TGTGCCAGCAGCCAAGAGGATTTCACCGGGGAGCTGTTTTTT. Its protein is CASSQEDFTGELFF.

J is TRBJ1-2 and V is TRBV10-3, with a tentative D call TRBD1 (6 bases). The CDR3 consists of 13 residues. CDR1 and CDR2 from the germline V gene are ENHRY and SYGVKD. Trimming stripped 9 bases from V and 8 bases from J, with 19 bases between. CDR3 in DNA: TGTGCCATAACCGGGACACGGGGGGAGGGCTACACCTTC. Translation gives CAITGTRGEGYTF.

The chain is built from TRBV18 and TRBJ1-5, with TRBD1 matching over 8 bases. This CDR3 region has 17 residues. The germline gives CDR1 KGHSH, CDR2 LQKENI. V lost 2 bases to trimming and J lost 0 bases; unmatched junction nucleotides: 6. The CDR3 spells CASSPRAGQGSNQPQHF. CDR3 DNA: TGTGCCAGCTCACCAAGGGCTGGACAGGGTAGCAATCAGCCCCAGCATTTT.